This TCR beta chain comes out of a study of CD8+ T cells in alopecia areata. As part of sample collection, lesional scalp punch biopsies and peripheral blood were taken from alopecia areata patients. Findings of the study overall: Scalp samples also contribute reads from the resident alphabeta T cells found in normal skin.

The germline gives CDR1 SEHNR, CDR2 FQNEAQ (reference sequence). Germline trimming cut 4 bases from V and 7 bases from J; bases unmatched to any gene: 10. CDR3 size: 15 residues. Sequencing relied on a cDNA template that was reverse transcribed from extracted RNA. Libraries were prepared by immunoSEQ multiplex PCR; TCRdb keeps only in-frame clonotypes and omits some of them. The table includes 5,800 or so clones, around three fifths detected once. On this clone: Its antigen is currently unknown.

Here the sequenced sample was skin, taken at week 0. The TCR was taken from a human donor with alopecia areata. The chain has TRBV7-9 and TRBJ2-7; 10 bases fit TRBD1. In nucleotides, the CDR3 is TGTGCCAGCAGCTCTAGGGGACAGGGGAACAGGGAGCAGTACTTC. Amino acid sequence: CASSSRGQGNREQYF.